Shown below are 32 T cell receptor beta chains from a single sample sequenced in a study of T cell repertoires in cytomegalovirus infection (dated 2019 in TCRdb). The sequencer listed for this sample is Illumina HiSeq 1500. TCRdb reprocessing: public reads trimmed at Q25 with fastp, clones called with MiXCR, in-frame beta chains kept. Each entry merges the rows of one CDR3 protein and shows their most common DNA and genes. This sample comprises hundreds of thousands of distinct CDR3 sequences, less than 40% of them detected only once. Roughly 13% of the sample comes from the top ten. Their antigens are not known. What this sample's treatment or condition label stands for: in vitro stimulation with specific CMV peptide epitopes to enrich CMV-specific T cells. The sample was cultured CD8+ T cells from PBMCs, taken from culture after CMV antigen stimulation. The receptors derive from a human donor in good health (CMV status not recorded). Some clones in this sample may be carry-over from other donors' samples.

In the case of this clonotype: A much bigger clone sits one base away, suggesting this may be a read error. The chain joins TRBV12-3 or TRBV12-4 to TRBJ1-3; unclear D gene. The CDR3 runs 14 residues. V was cut by 1 base and J by 0 bases, with 4 bases left in between. The DNA of the CDR3 is TGTGCCAGCAGTTTAGGGCACTCTGGAAACACCATATATTTT. It codes for CASSLGHSGNTIYF.

The sample holds many counts of this clonotype. The rearrangement joins TRBV6-2 or TRBV6-3 to TRBJ1-1, with a possible D match to TRBD1 (5 bases). The CDR3 runs to 13 residues. In germline, CDR1 is MNHEY, CDR2 SVGEGT. V shed 6 bases and J shed 4 bases, with 12 bases lying between them. CDR3 loop: CASRGEGITEAFF. CDR3 DNA: TGTGCCAGCAGAGGGGAGGGTATCACTGAAGCTTTCTTT.

This clonotype has just a few counts. The chain links TRBV6-1 to TRBJ2-3; tentative D call: TRBD2 (5 bases). The CDR3 sequence is 13 residues long. CDR1 is MNHNS and CDR2 is SASEGT in the germline V gene. V lost 5 bases, J lost 6 bases, and 12 bases lay in between. The CDR3: CASSYPGGDTQYF. CDR3 in DNA: TGTGCCAGCAGTTATCCCGGCGGGGATACGCAGTATTTT.

This sequence joins TRBV20-1 and TRBJ2-7; the D gene is possibly TRBD1 (5 bases). This CDR3 has 12 amino acids. Trimming stripped 1 base from V and 3 bases from J, with 7 bases between. Germline-derived CDR1 and CDR2 are DFQATT and SNEGSKA (reference sequence). The CDR3: CSARGGGYEQYV. As DNA, the CDR3 is TGCAGTGCTAGAGGGGGCGGCTACGAGCAGTACGTC.

The table lists this clonotype with a count of one. A much larger clonotype is one base distant, so this may be a read error. The rearrangement links TRBV7-6 to TRBJ1-4, with 8 bases that match TRBD1. This CDR3 spans 19 amino acids. Per germline, CDR1 SGHVS and CDR2 FNYEAQ. DNA for the CDR3: TGTGCCAGCAGCCCCGGCGTGGGCAGGGGGCTTGGGACTAATGAAAAACTGTATTTT. Protein product: CASSPGVGRGLGTNEKLYF. The full variable domain, rest sourced from reference TRBV7-6 and TRBJ1-4, is GAGVSQSPRYKVTKRGQDVALRCDPISGHVSLYWYRQALGQGPEFLTYFNYEAQQDKSGLPNDRFSAERPEGSISTLTIQRTEQRDSAMYRCASSPGVGRGLGTNEKLYFGSGTQLSVL.

The chain combines TRBV6-5 with TRBJ2-7, with D tentatively TRBD1 or TRBD2 (5 bases each). Germline CDR1 MNHEY, CDR2 SVGAGI. V was shortened by 6 bases and J by 1 base, with 13 bases between the two germline ends. The CDR3 is 14 residues long. The DNA of the CDR3 is TGTGCCAGCAGAAAATGGGACGGATCCTACGAGCAGTACTTC. It is translated as CASRKWDGSYEQYF.

In this sample, this clonotype turned up a few times. This chain links TRBV7-2 with TRBJ2-5, with D maybe TRBD1 (6 bases). Germline values: CDR1 SGHTA, CDR2 FQGNSA. Trimming pared 1 base from V and 0 bases from J, leaving 15 bases between. CDR3 length: 17 residues. CDR3 region: CASSLDRLTGYQETQYF. In DNA, the CDR3 is TGTGCCAGCAGCTTAGACCGACTGACAGGTTACCAAGAGACCCAGTACTTC.

The genes are TRBV5-5 and TRBJ2-1, with D perhaps matching TRBD1 (5 bases). The ends were cut back, 4 bases at V and 2 bases at J, with 10 bases in the middle. CDR1 is SGHKS, CDR2 YYEKEE, per germline (reference sequence). The CDR3 runs 14 residues. Here the CDR3 DNA reads TGTGCCAGCAGCCCCCGCAGGGCCTACAATGAGCAGTTCTTC. Protein sequence: CASSPRRAYNEQFF. The full variable domain, rest sourced from reference TRBV5-5 and TRBJ2-1, is DAGVTQSPTHLIKTRGQQVTLRCSPISGHKSVSWYQQVLGQGPQFIFQYYEKEERGRGNFPDRFSARQFPNYSSELNVNALLLGDSALYLCASSPRRAYNEQFFGPGTRLTVL.

This clonotype was detected many times. The chain uses TRBV12-3 or TRBV12-4 and TRBJ2-1; 9 bases are shared with TRBD2. The CDR3 spans 17 residues. Unmatched junction bases numbered 7, after V lost 1 base and J lost 3 bases. The CDR3 bases are TGTGCCAGCAGTTTAGTAGGCTGGCGGGGGGGCTACAATGAGCAGTTCTTC. Its translation is CASSLVGWRGGYNEQFF.

This clonotype occurred many times. V and J are TRBV6-2 or TRBV6-3 and TRBJ2-7, with D perhaps matching TRBD1 (6 bases). CDR1 and CDR2 (germline): MNHEY, SVGEGT. The V and J ends lost 4 bases and 2 bases respectively, with 12 bases between them. This CDR3 has 14 amino acids. The chain's CDR3 is CASSSWTVTYEQYV. The CDR3, as DNA: TGTGCCAGCAGTTCCTGGACAGTCACCTACGAGCAGTACGTC.

Concerning this clonotype: One base away lies a much larger clone, so this may be a sequencing read error. This chain links TRBV7-2 with TRBJ1-1, with 8 bases fitting TRBD1. There are 13 residues in the CDR3. Germline CDR1 SGHTA, CDR2 FQGNSA. V shed 3 bases, J shed 5 bases, and the junction held 2 bases outside the gene matches. CDR3 coding DNA: TGTGCCAGCAGCTTCGGGGACAGGACTGAAGCTTTCTTT. Protein sequence: CASSFGDRTEAFF.

CDR3 amino acids: CASSEGTSGYGYTF. DNA for the CDR3: TGTGCCAGCAGTGAAGGGACAAGCGGTTATGGCTACACCTTC. The chain joins TRBV6-1 to TRBJ1-2, with a tentative D call TRBD1 (5 bases). In germline, CDR1 is MNHNS, CDR2 SASEGT. The V gene lost 1 base and the J gene lost 5 bases, with 11 bases spanning the gap. The CDR3 spans 14 residues.

The chain is built from TRBV29-1 and TRBJ2-7; TRBD1 matches at 7 bases. The germline gives CDR1 SQVTM, CDR2 ANQGSEA. Losses at the gene ends were 6 bases for V and 1 base for J; bases not matched to a gene: 3. This CDR3 comprises 12 residues. The CDR3 loop reads CSVPGQSYEQYF. Written as DNA, the CDR3 is TGCAGCGTCCCGGGACAGTCCTACGAGCAGTACTTC.

The chain joins TRBV7-9 to TRBJ2-3; a possible D gene is TRBD2 (5 bases). V lost 7 bases and J 0 bases, leaving 17 bases between the germline ends. The CDR3 runs to 16 residues. Germline CDR1 SEHNR, CDR2 FQNEAQ (reference sequence). CDR3 amino acids: CASTILGRASTDTQYF. Here the CDR3 DNA reads TGTGCCAGCACCATTCTGGGGAGAGCTAGCACAGATACGCAGTATTTT.

This chain links TRBV27 with TRBJ2-3; no clear D. The CDR3 extends over 14 amino acids. CDR1 and CDR2 (germline): MNHEY, SMNVEV (reference sequence). Between the trimmed V and J ends, which lost 6 bases and 2 bases, there was a span of 12 bases. CDR3: CASRPPYPTDTQYF. The CDR3 bases are TGTGCCAGCAGACCCCCGTACCCCACAGATACGCAGTATTTT.

The V gene is TRBV10-3, the J gene TRBJ2-3, with 11 bases matching TRBD2. Germline CDR1 reads ENHRY; CDR2 reads SYGVKD. V lost 1 base, J lost 0 bases, and 12 bases stayed unmatched. The CDR3 contains 20 residues. CDR3 DNA: TGTGCCATCAGTGAGTTGTTTACTAGCGGGGGCCGGGGGAGCACAGATACGCAGTATTTT. Encoded protein: CAISELFTSGGRGSTDTQYF.

This chain links TRBV4-3 with TRBJ2-3, with 11 bases aligning to TRBD2. The CDR3 is 16 amino acids. The V gene end was trimmed by 2 bases and the J gene end by 3 bases; junction bases not matched to a gene: 4. Germline V gene data show CDR1 as LGHNA and CDR2 as YSLEER. The CDR3 sequence: CASSQMASGGTDTQYF. The CDR3 DNA reads TGCGCCAGCAGCCAAATGGCTAGCGGGGGGACAGATACGCAGTATTTT.

This clonotype was recorded many times. The chain recombines TRBV7-9 with TRBJ2-1; 13 nucleotides agree with TRBD2. Germline CDR1 and CDR2: SEHNR and FQNEAQ (reference sequence). The CDR3 totals 17 residues. V shed 5 bases, J shed 4 bases, and the junction held 8 bases outside the gene matches. CDR3 DNA: TGTGCCAGCAGCCCTGGGACTAGCGGGGCCTTGTACAATGAGCAGTTCTTC. It translates to CASSPGTSGALYNEQFF.

This clonotype came up a few times. The genes are TRBV19 and TRBJ2-2; 11 bases fit TRBD2. V was pared by 4 bases and J by 0 bases, with 10 bases of the junction left unmatched. The germline CDR1 and CDR2 sequences are LNHDA and SQIVND (reference sequence). The CDR3 has 19 amino acids. CDR3 loop: CASSTLAGGIITNTGELFF. For the CDR3, the DNA is TGTGCCAGTAGTACCCTAGCGGGGGGAATAATAACGAACACCGGGGAGCTGTTTTTT. The full variable domain, with the rest looked up from reference TRBV19 and TRBJ2-2, is DGGITQSPKYLFRKEGQNVTLSCEQNLNHDAMYWYRQDPGQGLRLIYYSQIVNDFQKGDIAEGYSVSREKKESFPLTVTSAQKNPTAFYLCASSTLAGGIITNTGELFFGEGSRLTVL.

This clonotype was seen a handful of times. V is TRBV4-1 and J is TRBJ1-1, with TRBD1 matching 7 bases. V was clipped by 3 bases and J by 1 base; unmatched bases: 5. Germline V CDR1 and CDR2: MGHRA, YSYEKL. The CDR3 consists of 15 residues. The CDR3 region has the DNA TGCGCCAGCAGCCAGCCGACAGGGACGAACACTGAAGCTTTCTTT. Protein product: CASSQPTGTNTEAFF.

This clonotype has a count of ten or more. This chain uses TRBV7-2 with TRBJ2-3, with TRBD1 matching 9 bases. Per the germline V gene, CDR1 is SGHTA and CDR2 is FQGNSA. Trimming took 1 base from V and 3 from J; bases not matched to a gene: 2. CDR3 length equals 15 residues. The CDR3 loop reads CASSLGTGETDTQYF. Here the CDR3 DNA reads TGTGCCAGCAGCTTAGGGACAGGGGAGACAGATACGCAGTATTTT. Complete variable domain (other parts from reference TRBV7-2 and TRBJ2-3): GAGVSQSPSNKVTEKGKDVELRCDPISGHTALYWYRQSLGQGLEFLIYFQGNSAPDKSGLPSDRFSAERTGGSVSTLTIQRTQQEDSAVYLCASSLGTGETDTQYFGPGTRLTVL.

Turning to this clonotype: A read error may produce the germline difference seen at one junction end. The genes are TRBV7-9 and TRBJ1-1, with no clear D. The CDR3 length is 12 residues. Germline CDR1 SEHNR, CDR2 FQNEAQ (reference sequence). The CDR3 DNA is TGTGCCAGCAGCCCAATAAACAGTGAAGCTTTCTTT. Translated, it gives CASSPINSEAFF. The full variable domain, with the rest looked up from reference TRBV7-9 and TRBJ1-1, is DTGVSQNPRHKITKRGQNVTFRCDPISEHNRLYWYRQTLGQGPEFLTYFQNEAQLEKSRLLSDRFSAERPKGSFSTLEIQRTEQGDSAMYLCASSPINSEAFFGQGTRLTVV.

Details on this clonotype: At one end, the junction sequence differs from germline, possibly due to a read error. The V gene is TRBV12-3 or TRBV12-4, the J gene TRBJ1-4; 9 bases match TRBD1. The CDR3 sequence is 14 residues long. The CDR3 sequence is CASSLGTGNEELFF. CDR3 coding DNA: TGTGCCAGCAGTTTGGGGACAGGGAATGAAGAACTGTTTTTT.

This sequence joins TRBV9 and TRBJ2-1, with D unclear. V shed 0 bases and J shed 5 bases, with 6 bases lying between them. The CDR3 spans 13 residues. Germline assignment: CDR1 SGDLS and CDR2 YYNGEE. Here the CDR3 reads CASSVADDNEQFF. CDR3 DNA: TGTGCCAGCAGCGTAGCGGATGACAATGAGCAGTTCTTC.

This clonotype was found many times. The V and J genes are TRBV7-2 and TRBJ1-6; D is undetermined. The CDR3 has 15 residues. Germline V gene lookup returns CDR1 SGHTA and CDR2 FQGNSA. Trimming shortened V by 1 base and J by 4 bases, and 8 bases separated the two germline ends. The CDR3: CASSLEFSYNSPLHF. The CDR3 nucleotides read TGTGCCAGCAGCTTAGAGTTCAGTTATAATTCACCCCTCCACTTT.

This clonotype was recorded a few times. The chain links TRBV7-6 to TRBJ2-2, with 9 bases lining up with TRBD1. This CDR3 has 15 amino acids. Germline assignment: CDR1 SGHVS and CDR2 FNYEAQ. Losses at the gene ends were 5 bases for V and 4 bases for J; bases not matched to a gene: 5. The CDR3 bases are TGTGCCAGCAGCAGACAGGGGGAGGGCACCGGGGAGCTGTTTTTT. This translates into CASSRQGEGTGELFF.

This clonotype was found a few times. The rearrangement links TRBV27 to TRBJ1-6, with D possibly TRBD1 on 5 matching bases. V gave up 3 bases and J gave up 10 bases, with 16 bases separating them. The germline V gene encodes CDR1 MNHEY and CDR2 SMNVEV (reference sequence). The CDR3 has 15 amino acids. The CDR3 is CASSLGRGSRSPLHF. CDR3 nucleotide sequence: TGTGCCAGCAGTTTGGGTAGGGGTTCAAGATCACCCCTCCACTTT.

Notes on this clonotype: A read error may be the cause here, since a much bigger clone is one base away. CDR3 sequence: CASSSLGGTVNTEAFF. In DNA form, the CDR3 reads TGTGCCAGCAGCTCCCTAGGGGGGACTGTGAACACTGAAGCTTTCTTT. The V call is TRBV7-2, the J call TRBJ1-1, with D tentatively TRBD1 (6 bases). The ends were cut back, 4 bases at V and 0 bases at J, with 15 bases in the middle. Germline CDR1 SGHTA, CDR2 FQGNSA. CDR3 length: 16 residues.

The chain couples TRBV19 to TRBJ2-1; TRBD2 aligns across 8 bases. The germline V gene encodes CDR1 LNHDA and CDR2 SQIVND (reference sequence). The CDR3 has 14 amino acids. The trim removed 6 bases at V and 4 bases at J, leaving 5 bases unmatched. The CDR3 sequence: CASRMRGEYNEQFF. CDR3 nucleotide sequence: TGTGCCAGTAGGATGCGGGGGGAATACAATGAGCAGTTCTTC.

Of note for this clonotype: This is likely a read error, given that the CDR3 carries no conserved phenylalanine or tryptophan at its end. This chain joins TRBV7-6 and TRBJ1-1, with 8 positions matching TRBD1. Trimming removed 4 bases from V and 4 bases from J; junction bases left unmatched: 5. Germline CDR1 reads SGHVS; CDR2 reads FNYEAQ. CDR3 length: 14 residues. The CDR3 coding sequence is TGTGCCAGCAGCTCCACAGGGGGAAGCACTGAAGCTTTCTCT. The encoded protein is CASSSTGGSTEAFS.

Remarks on this clonotype: At one of its ends the junction is not consistent with the germline gene, which may arise from a read error. The chain employs TRBV19 and TRBJ2-2, with D perhaps assigned TRBD1 or TRBD2 (6 bases each). The CDR3 sequence is 15 residues long. Per germline, CDR1 LNHDA and CDR2 SQIVND (reference sequence). The CDR3 DNA reads TGTGTCAGTAGTCGGGGGCAGGGATGGGCCGGGGAGCTGTTTTTT. Protein sequence: CVSSRGQGWAGELFF. Using reference TRBV19 and TRBJ2-2 for the parts outside the CDR3, the full variable domain is DGGITQSPKYLFRKEGQNVTLSCEQNLNHDAMYWYRQDPGQGLRLIYYSQIVNDFQKGDIAEGYSVSREKKESFPLTVTSAQKNPTAFYLCVSSRGQGWAGELFFGEGSRLTVL.

The chain is built from TRBV7-6 and TRBJ1-1; D is unresolved. The CDR3 loop spans 12 amino acids. V was shortened by 6 bases and J by 4 bases, with 9 bases between the two germline ends. Per germline, CDR1 SGHVS and CDR2 FNYEAQ. DNA of the CDR3: TGTGCCAGCAGACCTGTGAGCACTGAAGCTTTCTTT. This codes for CASRPVSTEAFF.